This TCR beta chain originates from a study of cytomegalovirus exposure and HLA in healthy donors. About the study: Prior work identified under 130 million unique TCR beta sequences in some 200 million T cells. There were 350 to 400 genotyped donors. Of these, 81% fell in the genetic ancestry cluster associated with self-reported Caucasian donors.

On this clone itself: Its cognate antigen is unknown.

The CDR3 is 12 amino acids. Germline V gene lookup returns CDR1 MNHNY and CDR2 SVGAGI (reference sequence). V trimming: 7 bases; J trimming: 8 bases; junction bases outside the gene matches: 5. Points from the study as a whole: Some segments of the V type, notably TRBV6-2 and TRBV6-3, were excluded as indistinguishable. Most TCR beta V segments were productive about 87% or about 30% of the time in an earlier analysis.

PCR primers comprised 60 Vbeta and 13 Jbeta primers. This table comes from immunoSEQ multiplex PCR, and its TCRdb copy is limited to in-frame clones, with some not included. Counted here are 85,000 to 130,000 clones, roughly a tenth occurring once; the ten biggest clones make up under 6.5%. The sequenced sample consisted of PBMCs. This clonotype was obtained from a man aged 35-49 years in good health and CMV-seropositive. This chain connects TRBV6-6 to TRBJ1-2; 9 bases are shared with TRBD1. CDR3 protein: CASTRTGDGYTF. CDR3 sequence (DNA): TGTGCCAGCACCAGGACAGGGGACGGCTACACCTTC.